This T cell receptor beta chain is from a study of blood T cell repertoires in COVID-19. Study details: The analysed material was cDNA or gDNA that came from T cells, B-cell-depleted T cells, or PBMCs.

The CDR3 runs to 14 residues. V was clipped by 6 bases and J by 7 bases, with 16 bases between them. Looked up from germline, CDR1 is SNHLY and CDR2 is FYNNEI. TCRdb's copy holds only in-frame clones and misses some; the assay was immunoSEQ multiplex PCR. This sample carries about 210,000 clones, about 91% of them seen once, and the ten largest clones take 2% to 3%. The receptor comes from a middle-aged woman with acute COVID-19. The chain has TRBV2 and TRBJ1-5; tentatively, D is TRBD1 (5 bases). The sample was PBMCs or T cells enriched from blood (not recorded which). The CDR3 reads CASRGLRGGQPQHF. The CDR3, as DNA: TGTGCCAGCAGAGGTTTAAGGGGAGGACAGCCCCAGCATTTT.